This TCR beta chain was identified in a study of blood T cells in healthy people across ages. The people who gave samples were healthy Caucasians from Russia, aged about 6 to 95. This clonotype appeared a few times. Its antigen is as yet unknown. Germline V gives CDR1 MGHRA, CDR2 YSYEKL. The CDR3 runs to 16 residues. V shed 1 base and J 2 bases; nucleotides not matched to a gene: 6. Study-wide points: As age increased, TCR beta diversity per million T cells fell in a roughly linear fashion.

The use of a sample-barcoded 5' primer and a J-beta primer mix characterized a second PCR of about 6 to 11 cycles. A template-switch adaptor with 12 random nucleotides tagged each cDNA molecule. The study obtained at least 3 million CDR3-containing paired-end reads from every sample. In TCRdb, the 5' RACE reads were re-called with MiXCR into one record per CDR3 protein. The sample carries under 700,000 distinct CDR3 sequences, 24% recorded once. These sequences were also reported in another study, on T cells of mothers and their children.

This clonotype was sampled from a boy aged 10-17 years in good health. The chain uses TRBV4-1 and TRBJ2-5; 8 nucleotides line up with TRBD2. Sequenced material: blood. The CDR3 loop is CASSQGRLAKQETQYF. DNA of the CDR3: TGCGCCAGCAGCCAAGGCCGACTAGCGAAACAAGAGACCCAGTACTTC.